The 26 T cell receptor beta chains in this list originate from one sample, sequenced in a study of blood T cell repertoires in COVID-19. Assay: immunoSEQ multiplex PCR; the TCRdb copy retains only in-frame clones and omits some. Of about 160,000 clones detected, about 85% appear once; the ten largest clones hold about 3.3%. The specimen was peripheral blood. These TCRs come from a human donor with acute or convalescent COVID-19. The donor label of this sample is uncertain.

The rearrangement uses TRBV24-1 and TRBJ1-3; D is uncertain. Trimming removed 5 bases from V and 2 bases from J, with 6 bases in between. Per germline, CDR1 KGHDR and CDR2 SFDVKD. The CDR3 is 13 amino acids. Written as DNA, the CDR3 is TGTGCCACCAGTGCATCAGCTGGAAACACCATATATTTT. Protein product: CATSASAGNTIYF.

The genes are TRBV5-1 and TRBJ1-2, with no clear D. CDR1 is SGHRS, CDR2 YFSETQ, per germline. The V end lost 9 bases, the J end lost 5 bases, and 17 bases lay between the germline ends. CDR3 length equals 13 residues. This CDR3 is CATNDIQGYGYTF. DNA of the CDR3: TGCGCCACCAACGACATACAAGGATATGGCTACACCTTC.

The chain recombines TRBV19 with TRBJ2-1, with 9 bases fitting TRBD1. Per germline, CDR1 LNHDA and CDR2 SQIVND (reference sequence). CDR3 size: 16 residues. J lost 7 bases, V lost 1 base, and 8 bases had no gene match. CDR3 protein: CASSIAPGQGQNEQFF. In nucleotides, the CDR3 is TGTGCCAGTAGTATAGCCCCGGGACAGGGCCAAAATGAGCAGTTCTTC.

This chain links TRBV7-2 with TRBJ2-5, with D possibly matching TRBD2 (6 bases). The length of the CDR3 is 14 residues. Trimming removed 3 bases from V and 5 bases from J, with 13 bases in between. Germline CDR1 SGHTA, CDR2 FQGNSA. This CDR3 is CASSFDSGPETQYF. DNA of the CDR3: TGTGCCAGCAGCTTCGATAGCGGTCCGGAGACCCAGTACTTC.

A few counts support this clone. The DNA of the CDR3 is TGCGCCAGCAGCGCGGGGACAGGGGGCGTCCAGTACTTC. It yields the protein CASSAGTGGVQYF. The chain is built from TRBV5-1 and TRBJ2-5; TRBD1 aligns across 12 bases. With 4 bases clipped from V and 10 bases from J, the junction kept 5 bases outside the gene matches. Germline loops: CDR1 SGHRS, CDR2 YFSETQ. The length of the CDR3 is 13 residues.

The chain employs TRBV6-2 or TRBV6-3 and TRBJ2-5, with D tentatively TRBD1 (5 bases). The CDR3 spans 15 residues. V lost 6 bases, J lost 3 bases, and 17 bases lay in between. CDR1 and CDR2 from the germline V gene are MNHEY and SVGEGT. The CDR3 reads CASSSVGRRKETQYF. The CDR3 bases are TGTGCCAGCAGCTCCGTGGGGCGCAGGAAAGAGACCCAGTACTTC.

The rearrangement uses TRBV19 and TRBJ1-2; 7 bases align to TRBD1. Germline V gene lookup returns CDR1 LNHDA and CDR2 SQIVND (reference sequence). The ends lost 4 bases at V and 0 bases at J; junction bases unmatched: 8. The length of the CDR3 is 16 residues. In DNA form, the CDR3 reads TGTGCCAGTAGTAAAATCGGGACAGCTTCTAACTATGGCTACACCTTC. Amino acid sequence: CASSKIGTASNYGYTF.

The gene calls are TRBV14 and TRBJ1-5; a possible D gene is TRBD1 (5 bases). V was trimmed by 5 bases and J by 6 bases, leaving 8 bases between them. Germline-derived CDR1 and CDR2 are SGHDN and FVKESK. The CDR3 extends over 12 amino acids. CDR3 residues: CASSTQGQPQHF. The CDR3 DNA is TGTGCCAGCAGCACCCAGGGTCAGCCCCAGCATTTT.

CDR3: CASSSSTSGGRNNEQFF. CDR3 DNA: TGTGCCAGCAGCTCATCGACTAGCGGGGGGAGGAACAATGAGCAGTTCTTC. This sequence joins TRBV7-9 and TRBJ2-1; 13 bases are a match to TRBD2. The CDR3 is made up of 17 amino acids. V was pared by 4 bases and J by 5 bases, with 8 bases of the junction left unmatched. The germline gives CDR1 SEHNR, CDR2 FQNEAQ (reference sequence).

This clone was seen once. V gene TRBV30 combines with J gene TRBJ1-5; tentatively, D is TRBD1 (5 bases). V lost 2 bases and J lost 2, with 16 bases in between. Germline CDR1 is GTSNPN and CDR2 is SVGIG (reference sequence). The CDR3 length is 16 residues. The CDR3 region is CAWSLQGWGGNQPQHF. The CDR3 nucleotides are TGTGCCTGGAGTCTGCAAGGGTGGGGGGGCAATCAGCCCCAGCATTTT.

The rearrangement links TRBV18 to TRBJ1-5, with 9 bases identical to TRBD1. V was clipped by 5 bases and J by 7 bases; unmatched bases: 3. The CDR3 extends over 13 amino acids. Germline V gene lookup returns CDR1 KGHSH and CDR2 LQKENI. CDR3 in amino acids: CASSVDRGQPQHF. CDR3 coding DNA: TGTGCCAGCTCAGTGGACAGGGGACAGCCCCAGCATTTT.

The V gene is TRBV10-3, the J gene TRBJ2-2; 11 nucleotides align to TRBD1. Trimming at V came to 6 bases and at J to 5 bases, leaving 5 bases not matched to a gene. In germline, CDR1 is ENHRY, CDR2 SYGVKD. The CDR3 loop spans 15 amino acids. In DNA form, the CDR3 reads TGTGCCATCAGCTTGGGACAGGGGGGTACCGGGGAGCTGTTTTTT. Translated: CAISLGQGGTGELFF.

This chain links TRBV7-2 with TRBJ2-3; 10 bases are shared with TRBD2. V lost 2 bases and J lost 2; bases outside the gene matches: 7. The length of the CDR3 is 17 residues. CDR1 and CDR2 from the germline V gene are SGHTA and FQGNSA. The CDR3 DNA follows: TGTGCCAGCAGCTTAAATTCAGCGGGGGGGAACACAGATACGCAGTATTTT. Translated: CASSLNSAGGNTDTQYF.

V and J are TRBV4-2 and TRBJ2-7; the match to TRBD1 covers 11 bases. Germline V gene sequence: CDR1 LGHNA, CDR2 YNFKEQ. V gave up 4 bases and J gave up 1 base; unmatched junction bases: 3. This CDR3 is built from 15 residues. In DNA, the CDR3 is TGTGCCAGCAGCCTGGGACAGGGGGAGTCCTACGAGCAGTACTTC. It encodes CASSLGQGESYEQYF.

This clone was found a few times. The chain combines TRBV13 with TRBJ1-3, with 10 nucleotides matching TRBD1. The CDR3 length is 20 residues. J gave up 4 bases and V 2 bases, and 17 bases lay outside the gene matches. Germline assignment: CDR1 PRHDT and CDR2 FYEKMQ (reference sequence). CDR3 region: CASSLPVTYKDRGEGNTIYF. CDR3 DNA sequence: TGTGCCAGCAGCTTACCTGTGACTTATAAGGACAGGGGGGAAGGAAACACCATATATTTT.

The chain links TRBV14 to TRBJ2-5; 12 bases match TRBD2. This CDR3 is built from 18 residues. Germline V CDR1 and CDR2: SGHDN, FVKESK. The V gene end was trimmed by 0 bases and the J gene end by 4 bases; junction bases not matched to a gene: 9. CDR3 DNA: TGTGCCAGCAGCCAAGATCGCCTAGCGGGGGGGCTCGGAGAGACCCAGTACTTC. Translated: CASSQDRLAGGLGETQYF.

CDR3 in amino acids: CASSLGNSGGTDTQYF. The CDR3 DNA follows: TGTGCCAGCAGCTTGGGCAATAGTGGGGGGACAGATACGCAGTATTTT. This sequence joins TRBV5-4 and TRBJ2-3; the D gene is possibly TRBD2 (6 bases). CDR1 is SGHNT and CDR2 is YYREEE in the germline V gene (reference sequence). There are 16 residues in the CDR3. Trimming removed 0 bases from V and 3 bases from J, with 14 bases in between.

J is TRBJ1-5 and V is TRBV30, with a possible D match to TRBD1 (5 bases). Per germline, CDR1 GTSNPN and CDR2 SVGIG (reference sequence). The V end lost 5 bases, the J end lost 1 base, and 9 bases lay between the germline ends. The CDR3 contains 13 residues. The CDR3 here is CAWAGSSNQPQHF. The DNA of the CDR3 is TGTGCCTGGGCAGGGTCGAGCAATCAGCCCCAGCATTTT.

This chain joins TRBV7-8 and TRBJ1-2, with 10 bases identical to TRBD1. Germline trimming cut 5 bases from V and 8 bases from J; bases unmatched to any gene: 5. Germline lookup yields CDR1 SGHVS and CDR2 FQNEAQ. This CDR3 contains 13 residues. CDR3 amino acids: CASSRQGAGGYTF. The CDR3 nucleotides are TGTGCCAGCAGCCGACAGGGGGCGGGCGGCTACACCTTC.

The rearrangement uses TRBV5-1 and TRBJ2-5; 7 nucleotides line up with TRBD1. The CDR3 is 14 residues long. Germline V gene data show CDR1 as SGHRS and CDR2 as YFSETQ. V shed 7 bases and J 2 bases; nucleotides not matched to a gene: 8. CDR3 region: CASRPGQTQETQYF. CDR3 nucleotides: TGCGCCAGCCGACCGGGACAGACACAAGAGACCCAGTACTTC.

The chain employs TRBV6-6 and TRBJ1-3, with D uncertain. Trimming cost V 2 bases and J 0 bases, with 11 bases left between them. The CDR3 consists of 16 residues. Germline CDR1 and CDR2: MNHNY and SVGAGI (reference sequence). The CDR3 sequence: CASSYDQAASGNTIYF. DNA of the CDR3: TGTGCCAGCAGTTACGACCAGGCCGCCTCTGGAAACACCATATATTTT.

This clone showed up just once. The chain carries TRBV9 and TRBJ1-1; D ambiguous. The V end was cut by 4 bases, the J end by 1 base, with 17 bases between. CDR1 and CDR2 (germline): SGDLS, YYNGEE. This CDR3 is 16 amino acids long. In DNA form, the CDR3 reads TGTGCCAGCAGCACCCGAGAGGTTCGGGAGAACACTGAAGCTTTCTTT. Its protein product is CASSTREVRENTEAFF.

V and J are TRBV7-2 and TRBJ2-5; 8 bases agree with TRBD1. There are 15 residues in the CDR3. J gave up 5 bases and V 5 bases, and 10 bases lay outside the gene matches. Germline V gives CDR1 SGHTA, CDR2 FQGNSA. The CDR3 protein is CASSLTTDRGETQYF. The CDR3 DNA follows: TGTGCCAGCAGCCTAACTACCGACAGGGGTGAGACCCAGTACTTC.

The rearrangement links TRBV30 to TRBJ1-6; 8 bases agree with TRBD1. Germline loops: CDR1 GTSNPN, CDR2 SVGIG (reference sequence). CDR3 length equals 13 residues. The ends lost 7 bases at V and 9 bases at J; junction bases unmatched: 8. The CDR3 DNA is TGTGCCTTGACAGGGGCCCCCGGTTCACCCCTCCACTTT. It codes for CALTGAPGSPLHF.

Here the CDR3 DNA reads TGCAGCGTTAACAAGGACTACACCGGGGAGCTGTTTTTT. It translates to CSVNKDYTGELFF. The chain recombines TRBV29-1 with TRBJ2-2; the D gene is possibly TRBD2 (5 bases). This CDR3 is 13 amino acids long. The germline CDR1 and CDR2 sequences are SQVTM and ANQGSEA. V lost 5 bases to trimming and J lost 3 bases, with 10 bases between them.

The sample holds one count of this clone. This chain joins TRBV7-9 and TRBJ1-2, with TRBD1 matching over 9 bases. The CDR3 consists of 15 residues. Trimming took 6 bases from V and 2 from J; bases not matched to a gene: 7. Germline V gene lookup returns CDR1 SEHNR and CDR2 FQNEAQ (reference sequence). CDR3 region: CASSPYGTGNYGYTF. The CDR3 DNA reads TGTGCCAGCAGTCCATACGGGACAGGGAACTATGGCTACACCTTC.